This TCR beta chain was identified during a study of blood T cells in healthy people across ages. Points from the study as a whole: Significant beta diversity loss was already apparent by age roughly 38, declining roughly linearly.

Peripheral blood samples of roughly 9.8 milliliters were drawn from each donor. Germline assignment: CDR1 SSHAT and CDR2 FNYEAQ (reference sequence). This CDR3 region has 15 residues. This clonotype appeared many times. Its antigen is unknown. Relative to the germline gene, one junction end is altered; a read error may explain this. Alongside a J-beta primer mix, a sample-barcoded 5' primer served in a second PCR lasting about 7 to 11 cycles. From the 5' RACE reads, TCRdb called clonotypes with MiXCR, one entry per CDR3 protein. The table has about 930,000 distinct CDR3 sequences, almost 30% seen once. This same sample was also taken into another study, of T cells of mothers and their children. This second study notes: At a rate of around 1.6 ug per 15 ul, cDNA synthesis received all of the extracted RNA.

The gene calls are TRBV7-7 and TRBJ2-5, with a possible D match to TRBD2 (5 bases). This clonotype originated in a woman aged 40 to 49 in good health. Sequenced input: blood. The CDR3 spells CASSLVPGMGETQYF. The DNA for the CDR3 is TGTGCTAGCAGCTTAGTTCCGGGGATGGGGGAGACCCAGTACTTC.